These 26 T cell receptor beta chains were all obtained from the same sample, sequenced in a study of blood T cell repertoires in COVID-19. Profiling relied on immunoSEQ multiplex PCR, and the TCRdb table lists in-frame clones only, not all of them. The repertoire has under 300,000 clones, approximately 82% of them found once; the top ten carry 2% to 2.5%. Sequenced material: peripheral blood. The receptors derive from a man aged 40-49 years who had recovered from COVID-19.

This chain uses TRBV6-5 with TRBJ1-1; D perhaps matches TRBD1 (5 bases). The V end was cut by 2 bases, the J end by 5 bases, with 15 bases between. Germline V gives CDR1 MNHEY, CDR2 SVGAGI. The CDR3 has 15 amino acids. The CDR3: CASSYNGGMETEAFF. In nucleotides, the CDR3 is TGTGCCAGCAGTTACAACGGGGGAATGGAGACTGAAGCTTTCTTT.

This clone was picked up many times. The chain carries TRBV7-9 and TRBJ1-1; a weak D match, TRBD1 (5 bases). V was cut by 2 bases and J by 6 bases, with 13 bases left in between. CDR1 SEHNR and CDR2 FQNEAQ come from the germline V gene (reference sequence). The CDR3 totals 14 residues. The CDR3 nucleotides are TGTGCCAGCAGCTTACCGGGAGGGGACGCTGAAGCTTTCTTT. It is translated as CASSLPGGDAEAFF.

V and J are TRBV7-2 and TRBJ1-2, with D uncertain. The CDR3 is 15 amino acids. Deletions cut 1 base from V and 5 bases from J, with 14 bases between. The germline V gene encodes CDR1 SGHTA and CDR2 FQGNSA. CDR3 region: CASSLGGQAIYGYTF. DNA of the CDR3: TGTGCCAGCAGCTTAGGAGGGCAAGCCATTTATGGCTACACCTTC.

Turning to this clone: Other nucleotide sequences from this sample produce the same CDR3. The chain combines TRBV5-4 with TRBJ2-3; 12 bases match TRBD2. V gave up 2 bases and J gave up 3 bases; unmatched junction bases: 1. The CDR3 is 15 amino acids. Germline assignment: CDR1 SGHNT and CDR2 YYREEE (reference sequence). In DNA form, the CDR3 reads TGTGCCAGCAGCTTAGGACTAGCGGGAACAGATACGCAGTATTTT. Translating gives CASSLGLAGTDTQYF.

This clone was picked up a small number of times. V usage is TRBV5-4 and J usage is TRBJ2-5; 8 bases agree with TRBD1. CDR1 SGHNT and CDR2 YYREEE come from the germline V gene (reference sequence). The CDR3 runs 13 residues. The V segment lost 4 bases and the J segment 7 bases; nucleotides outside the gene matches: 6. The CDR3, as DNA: TGTGCCAGCAGCGAGGACAGGGTACGGACCCAGTACTTC. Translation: CASSEDRVRTQYF.

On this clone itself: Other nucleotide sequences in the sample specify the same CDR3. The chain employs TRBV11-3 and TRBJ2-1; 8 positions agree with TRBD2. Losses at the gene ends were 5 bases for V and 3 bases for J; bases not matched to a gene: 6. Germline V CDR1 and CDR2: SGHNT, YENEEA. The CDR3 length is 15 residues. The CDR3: CASSPSGGDYNEQFF. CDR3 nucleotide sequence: TGTGCCAGCAGCCCAAGCGGGGGCGACTACAATGAGCAGTTCTTC. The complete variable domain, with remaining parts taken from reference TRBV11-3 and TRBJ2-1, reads EAGVVQSPRYKIIEKKQPVAFWCNPISGHNTLYWYLQNLGQGPELLIRYENEEAVDDSQLPKDRFSAERLKGVDSTLKIQPAELGDSAVYLCASSPSGGDYNEQFFGPGTRLTVL.

CDR3 sequence: CASSPRDSYEQYF. The CDR3 bases are TGTGCCAGCAGTCCGCGGGACAGCTACGAGCAGTACTTC. The rearrangement links TRBV12-3 or TRBV12-4 to TRBJ2-7; tentative D call: TRBD1 (7 bases). The CDR3 spans 13 residues. Trimming stripped 5 bases from V and 3 bases from J, with 11 bases between.

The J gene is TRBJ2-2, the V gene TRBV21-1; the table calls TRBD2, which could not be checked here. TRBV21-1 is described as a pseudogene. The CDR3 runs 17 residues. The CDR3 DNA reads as TGTGCCAGCAGCGCCCGACTAGCGGGAGGGCCGGTCGGGGAGCTGTTTTTT. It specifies CASSARLAGGPVGELFF.

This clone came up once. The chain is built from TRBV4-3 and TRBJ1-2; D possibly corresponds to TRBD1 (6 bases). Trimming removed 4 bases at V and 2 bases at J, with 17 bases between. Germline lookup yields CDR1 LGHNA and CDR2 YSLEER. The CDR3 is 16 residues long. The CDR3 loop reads CASSPSTRTENYGYTF. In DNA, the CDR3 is TGCGCCAGCAGCCCATCTACCCGGACAGAGAACTATGGCTACACCTTC.

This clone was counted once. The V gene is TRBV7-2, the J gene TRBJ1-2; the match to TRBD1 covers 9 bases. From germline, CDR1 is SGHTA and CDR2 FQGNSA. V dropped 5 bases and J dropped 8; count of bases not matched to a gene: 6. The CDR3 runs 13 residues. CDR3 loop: CASSITGGRGYTF. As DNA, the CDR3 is TGTGCCAGCAGCATAACAGGGGGCCGAGGCTACACCTTC.

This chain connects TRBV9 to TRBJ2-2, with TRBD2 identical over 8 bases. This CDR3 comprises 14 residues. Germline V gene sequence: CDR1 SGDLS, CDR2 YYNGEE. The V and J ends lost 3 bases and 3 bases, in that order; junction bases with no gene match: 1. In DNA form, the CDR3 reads TGTGCCAGCAGCGAACTAGCGGACACCGGGGAGCTGTTTTTT. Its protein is CASSELADTGELFF.

The CDR3 nucleotides are TGTGCCAGCAGGGGACTGCCACCTAGCACAGATACGCAGTATTTT. As protein: CASRGLPPSTDTQYF. V and J are TRBV6-5 and TRBJ2-3; D is perhaps TRBD2 (6 bases). V dropped 6 bases and J dropped 0 bases, with 13 bases sitting between them. Germline CDR1 MNHEY, CDR2 SVGAGI. The CDR3 is made up of 15 amino acids.

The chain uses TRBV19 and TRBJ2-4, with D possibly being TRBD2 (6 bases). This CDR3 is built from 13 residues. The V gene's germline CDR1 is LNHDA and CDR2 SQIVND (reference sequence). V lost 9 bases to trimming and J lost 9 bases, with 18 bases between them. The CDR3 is CASHGEAETIQYF. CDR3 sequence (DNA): TGTGCCAGCCACGGGGAGGCCGAGACCATTCAGTACTTC. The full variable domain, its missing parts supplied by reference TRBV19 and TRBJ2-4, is DGGITQSPKYLFRKEGQNVTLSCEQNLNHDAMYWYRQDPGQGLRLIYYSQIVNDFQKGDIAEGYSVSREKKESFPLTVTSAQKNPTAFYLCASHGEAETIQYFGAGTRLSVL.

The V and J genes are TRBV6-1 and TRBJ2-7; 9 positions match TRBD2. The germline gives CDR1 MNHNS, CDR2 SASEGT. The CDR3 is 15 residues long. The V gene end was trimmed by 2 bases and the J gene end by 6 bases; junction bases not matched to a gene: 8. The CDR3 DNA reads TGTGCCAGCAGTGAACTCGGGCGGGGGGGCCTCGAGCAGTACTTC. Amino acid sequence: CASSELGRGGLEQYF.

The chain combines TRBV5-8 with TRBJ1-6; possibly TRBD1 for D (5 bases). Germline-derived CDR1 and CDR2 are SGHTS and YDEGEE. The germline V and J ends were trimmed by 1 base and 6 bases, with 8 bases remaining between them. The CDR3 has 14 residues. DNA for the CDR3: TGTGCCAGCAGCTTGTACGGGGGTAATTCACCCCTCCACTTT. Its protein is CASSLYGGNSPLHF.

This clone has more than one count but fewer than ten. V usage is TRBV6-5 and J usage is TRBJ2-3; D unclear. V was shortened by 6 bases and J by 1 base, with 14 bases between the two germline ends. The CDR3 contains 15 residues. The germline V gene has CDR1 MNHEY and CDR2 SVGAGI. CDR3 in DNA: TGTGCCAGCAGAATACAGTTTCCCCGCACAGATACGCAGTATTTT. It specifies CASRIQFPRTDTQYF.

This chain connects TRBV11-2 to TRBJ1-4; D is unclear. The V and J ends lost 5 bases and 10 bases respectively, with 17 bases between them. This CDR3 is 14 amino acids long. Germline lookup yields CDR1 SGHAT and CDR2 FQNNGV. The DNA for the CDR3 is TGTGCCAGCAGCCCCGAGGGCCGGCGACGAAAACTGTTTTTT. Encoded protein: CASSPEGRRRKLFF.

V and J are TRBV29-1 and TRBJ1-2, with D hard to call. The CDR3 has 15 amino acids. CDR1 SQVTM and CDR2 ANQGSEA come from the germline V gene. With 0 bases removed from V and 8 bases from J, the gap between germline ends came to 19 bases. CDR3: CSVEDLVGGYGGYTF. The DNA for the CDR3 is TGCAGCGTTGAAGATCTGGTGGGAGGGTATGGGGGCTACACCTTC.

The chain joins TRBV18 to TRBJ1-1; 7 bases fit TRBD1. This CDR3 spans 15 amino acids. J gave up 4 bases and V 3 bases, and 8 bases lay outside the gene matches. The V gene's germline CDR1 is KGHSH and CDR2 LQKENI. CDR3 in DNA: TGTGCCAGCTCACCGTTACAGGGGACTTCCACTGAAGCTTTCTTT. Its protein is CASSPLQGTSTEAFF.

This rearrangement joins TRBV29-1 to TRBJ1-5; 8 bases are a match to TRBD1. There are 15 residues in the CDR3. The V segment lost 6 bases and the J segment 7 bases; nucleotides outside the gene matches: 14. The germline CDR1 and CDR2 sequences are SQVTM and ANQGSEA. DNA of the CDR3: TGCAGCGTGAGCCTGACAGGGGTCCGAGGGCAGCCCCAGCATTTT. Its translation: CSVSLTGVRGQPQHF.

In DNA form, the CDR3 reads TGTGCCAGCAGCCCCAGACAGGGGGCTGAAGCTTTCTTT. It encodes CASSPRQGAEAFF. The gene calls are TRBV7-9 and TRBJ1-1, with 9 bases fitting TRBD1. The CDR3 is 13 residues long. Germline values: CDR1 SEHNR, CDR2 FQNEAQ (reference sequence). V dropped 5 bases and J dropped 6; count of bases not matched to a gene: 4. Full variable domain (outside the CDR3, taken from reference TRBV7-9 and TRBJ1-1): DTGVSQNPRHKITKRGQNVTFRCDPISEHNRLYWYRQTLGQGPEFLTYFQNEAQLEKSRLLSDRFSAERPKGSFSTLEIQRTEQGDSAMYLCASSPRQGAEAFFGQGTRLTVV.

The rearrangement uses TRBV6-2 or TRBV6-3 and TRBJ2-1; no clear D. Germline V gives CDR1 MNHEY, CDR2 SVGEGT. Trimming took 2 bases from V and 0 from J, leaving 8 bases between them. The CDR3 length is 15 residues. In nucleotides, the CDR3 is TGTGCCAGCAGTTACGGAGCAAGCTCCTACAATGAGCAGTTCTTC. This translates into CASSYGASSYNEQFF.

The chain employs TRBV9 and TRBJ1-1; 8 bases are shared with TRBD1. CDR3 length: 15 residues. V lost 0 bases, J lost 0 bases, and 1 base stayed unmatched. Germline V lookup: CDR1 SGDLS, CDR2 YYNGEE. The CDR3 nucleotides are TGTGCCAGCAGCGTAGGGACAGGGATGAACACTGAAGCTTTCTTT. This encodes CASSVGTGMNTEAFF. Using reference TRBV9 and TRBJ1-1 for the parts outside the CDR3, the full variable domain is DSGVTQTPKHLITATGQRVTLRCSPRSGDLSVYWYQQSLDQGLQFLIQYYNGEERAKGNILERFSAQQFPDLHSELNLSSLELGDSALYFCASSVGTGMNTEAFFGQGTRLTVV.

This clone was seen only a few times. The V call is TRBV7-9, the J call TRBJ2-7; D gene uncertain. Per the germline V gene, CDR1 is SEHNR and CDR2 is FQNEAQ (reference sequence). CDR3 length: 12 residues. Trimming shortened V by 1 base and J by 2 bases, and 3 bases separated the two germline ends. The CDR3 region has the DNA TGTGCCAGCAGCTTAGGTACCTACGAGCAGTACTTC. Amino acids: CASSLGTYEQYF.

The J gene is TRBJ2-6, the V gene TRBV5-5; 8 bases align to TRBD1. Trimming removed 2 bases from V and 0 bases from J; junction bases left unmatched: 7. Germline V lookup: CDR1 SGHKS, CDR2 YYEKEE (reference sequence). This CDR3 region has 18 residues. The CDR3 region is CASSFDRGQRSGANVLTF. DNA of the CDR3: TGTGCCAGCAGCTTCGACAGGGGACAGCGCTCTGGGGCCAACGTCCTGACTTTC.

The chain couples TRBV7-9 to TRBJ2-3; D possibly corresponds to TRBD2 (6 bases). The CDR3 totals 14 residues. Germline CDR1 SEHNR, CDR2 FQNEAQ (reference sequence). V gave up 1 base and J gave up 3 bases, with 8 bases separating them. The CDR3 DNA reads TGTGCCAGCAGCTTAGAACTAGCTACAGATACGCAGTATTTT. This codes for CASSLELATDTQYF.